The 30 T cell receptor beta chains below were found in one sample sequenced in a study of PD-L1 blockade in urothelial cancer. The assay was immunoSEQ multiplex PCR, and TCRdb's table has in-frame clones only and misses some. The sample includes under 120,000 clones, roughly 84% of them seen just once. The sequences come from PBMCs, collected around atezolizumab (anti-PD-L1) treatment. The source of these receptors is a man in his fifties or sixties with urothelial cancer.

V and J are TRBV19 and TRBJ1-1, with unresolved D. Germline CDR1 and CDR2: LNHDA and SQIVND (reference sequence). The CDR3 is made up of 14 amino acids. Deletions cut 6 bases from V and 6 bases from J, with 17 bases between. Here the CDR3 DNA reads TGTGCCAGTAGAAGACTACAGAAGGAGTCTGAAGCTTTCTTT. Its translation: CASRRLQKESEAFF.

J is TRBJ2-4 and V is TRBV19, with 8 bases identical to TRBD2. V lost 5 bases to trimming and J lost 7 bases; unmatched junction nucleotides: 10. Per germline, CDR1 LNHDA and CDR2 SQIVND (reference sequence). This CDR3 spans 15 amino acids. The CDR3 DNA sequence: TGTGCCAGTAGTTGGGGGGCGGGAGGAGGGAACATTCAGTACTTC. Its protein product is CASSWGAGGGNIQYF.

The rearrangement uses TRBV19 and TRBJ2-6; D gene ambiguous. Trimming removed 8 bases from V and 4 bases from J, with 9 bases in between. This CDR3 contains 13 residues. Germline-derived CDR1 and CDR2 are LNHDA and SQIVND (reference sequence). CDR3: CASSPSGANVLTF. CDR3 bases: TGTGCCAGTTCCCCCTCCGGGGCCAACGTCCTGACTTTC.

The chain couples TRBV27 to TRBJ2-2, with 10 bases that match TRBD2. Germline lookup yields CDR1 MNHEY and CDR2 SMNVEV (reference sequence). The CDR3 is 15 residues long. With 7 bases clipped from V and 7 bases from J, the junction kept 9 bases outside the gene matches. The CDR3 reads CASTALAGAIGELFF. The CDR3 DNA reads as TGTGCCAGCACTGCGCTAGCGGGAGCGATCGGGGAGCTGTTTTTT.

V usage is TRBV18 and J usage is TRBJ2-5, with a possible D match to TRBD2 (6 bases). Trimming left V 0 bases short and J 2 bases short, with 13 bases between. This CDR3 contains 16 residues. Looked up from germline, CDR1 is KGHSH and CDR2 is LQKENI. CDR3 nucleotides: TGTGCCAGCTCACCACCGCAGGGAGGTTCTCAAGAGACCCAGTACTTC. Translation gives CASSPPQGGSQETQYF.

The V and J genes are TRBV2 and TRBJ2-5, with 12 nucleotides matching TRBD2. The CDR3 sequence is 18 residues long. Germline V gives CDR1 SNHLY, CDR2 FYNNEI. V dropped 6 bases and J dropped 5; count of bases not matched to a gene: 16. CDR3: CASSERRLAGGLGETQYF. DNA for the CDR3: TGTGCCAGCAGCGAAAGGCGGCTAGCGGGAGGGCTAGGGGAGACCCAGTACTTC.

DNA for the CDR3: TGTGCCACCAGCAGCGGAGTTGGGACAAAACACAATGAGCAGTTCTTC. This codes for CATSSGVGTKHNEQFF. This chain joins TRBV15 and TRBJ2-1; D possibly corresponds to TRBD1 (6 bases). There are 16 residues in the CDR3. CDR1 and CDR2 (germline): LNHNV, YYDKDF (reference sequence). The V and J ends lost 3 bases and 5 bases respectively, with 17 bases between them.

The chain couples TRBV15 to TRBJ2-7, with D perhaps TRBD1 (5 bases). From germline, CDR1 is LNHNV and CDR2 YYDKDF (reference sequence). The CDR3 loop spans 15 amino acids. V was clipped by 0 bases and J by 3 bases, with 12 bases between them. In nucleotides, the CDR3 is TGTGCCACCAGCAGAGATCAGGGTTTCGACTACGAGCAGTACTTC. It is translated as CATSRDQGFDYEQYF.

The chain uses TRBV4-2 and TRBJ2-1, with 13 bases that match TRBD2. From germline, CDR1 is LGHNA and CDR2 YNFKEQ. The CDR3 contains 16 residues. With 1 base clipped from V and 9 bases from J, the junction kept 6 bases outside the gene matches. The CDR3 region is CASSQGTSGRAGEQFF. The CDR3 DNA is TGTGCCAGCAGCCAAGGGACTAGCGGGAGAGCGGGTGAGCAGTTCTTC.

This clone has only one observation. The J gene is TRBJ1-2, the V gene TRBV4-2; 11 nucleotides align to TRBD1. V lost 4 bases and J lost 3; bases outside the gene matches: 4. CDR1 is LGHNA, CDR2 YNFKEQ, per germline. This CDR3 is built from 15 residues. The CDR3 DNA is TGTGCCAGCAGCCCTGGACAGGGGGCTGACTATGGCTACACCTTC. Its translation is CASSPGQGADYGYTF.

The CDR3 nucleotides read TGTGCCAGCAGCGGAGGGACAGGGGGCGGAGAGACCCAGTACTTC. Its protein product is CASSGGTGGGETQYF. V gene TRBV5-6 combines with J gene TRBJ2-5; 12 bases are shared with TRBD1. Per the germline V gene, CDR1 is SGHDT and CDR2 is YYEEEE. There are 15 residues in the CDR3. V trimming: 4 bases; J trimming: 4 bases; junction bases outside the gene matches: 5.

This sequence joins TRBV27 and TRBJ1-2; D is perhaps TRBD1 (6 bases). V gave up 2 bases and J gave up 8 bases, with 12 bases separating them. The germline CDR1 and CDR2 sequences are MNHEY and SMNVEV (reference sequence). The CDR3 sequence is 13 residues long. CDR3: CASSLQGKGGYTF. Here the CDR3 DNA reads TGTGCCAGCAGTTTACAGGGGAAGGGAGGCTACACCTTC.

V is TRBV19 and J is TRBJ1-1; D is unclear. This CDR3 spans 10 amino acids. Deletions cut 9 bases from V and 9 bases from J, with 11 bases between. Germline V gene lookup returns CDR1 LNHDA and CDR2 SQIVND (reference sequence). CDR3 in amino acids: CASHGNKAFF. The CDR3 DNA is TGTGCCAGCCACGGGAATAAAGCTTTCTTT. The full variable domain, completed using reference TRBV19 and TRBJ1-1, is DGGITQSPKYLFRKEGQNVTLSCEQNLNHDAMYWYRQDPGQGLRLIYYSQIVNDFQKGDIAEGYSVSREKKESFPLTVTSAQKNPTAFYLCASHGNKAFFGQGTRLTVV.

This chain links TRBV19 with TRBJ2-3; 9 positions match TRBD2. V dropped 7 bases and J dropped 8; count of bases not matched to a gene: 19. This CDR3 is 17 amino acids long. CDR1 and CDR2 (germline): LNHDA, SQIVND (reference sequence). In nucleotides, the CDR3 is TGTGCCAGTACCCCGGGGGGGGCTAGCGGGATGGGAGTTACGCAGTATTTT. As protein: CASTPGGASGMGVTQYF. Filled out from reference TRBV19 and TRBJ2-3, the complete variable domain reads DGGITQSPKYLFRKEGQNVTLSCEQNLNHDAMYWYRQDPGQGLRLIYYSQIVNDFQKGDIAEGYSVSREKKESFPLTVTSAQKNPTAFYLCASTPGGASGMGVTQYFGPGTRLTVL.

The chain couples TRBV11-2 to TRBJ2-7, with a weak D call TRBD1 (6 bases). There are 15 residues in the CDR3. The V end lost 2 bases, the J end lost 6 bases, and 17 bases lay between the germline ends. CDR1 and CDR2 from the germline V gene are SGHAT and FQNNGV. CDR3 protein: CASSLPIRWDTEQYF. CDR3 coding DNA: TGTGCCAGCAGCTTACCCATCCGATGGGACACCGAGCAGTACTTC. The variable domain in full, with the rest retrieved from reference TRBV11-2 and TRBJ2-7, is EAGVAQSPRYKIIEKRQSVAFWCNPISGHATLYWYQQILGQGPKLLIQFQNNGVVDDSQLPKDRFSAERLKGVDSTLKIQPAKLEDSAVYLCASSLPIRWDTEQYFGPGTRLTVT.

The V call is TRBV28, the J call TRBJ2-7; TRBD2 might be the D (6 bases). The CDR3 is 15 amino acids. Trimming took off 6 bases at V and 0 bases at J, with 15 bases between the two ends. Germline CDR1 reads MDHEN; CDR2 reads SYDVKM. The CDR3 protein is CASSSPGVSSYEQYF. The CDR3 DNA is TGTGCCAGCAGCTCGCCGGGAGTTTCCTCCTACGAGCAGTACTTC.

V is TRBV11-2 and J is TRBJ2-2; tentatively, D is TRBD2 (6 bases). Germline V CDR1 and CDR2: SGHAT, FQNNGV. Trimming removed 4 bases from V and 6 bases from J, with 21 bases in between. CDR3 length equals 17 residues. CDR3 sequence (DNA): TGTGCCAGCAGCTCCCCCGGGTGGCGGGGTCCCCCCGGGGAGCTGTTTTTT. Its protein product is CASSSPGWRGPPGELFF.

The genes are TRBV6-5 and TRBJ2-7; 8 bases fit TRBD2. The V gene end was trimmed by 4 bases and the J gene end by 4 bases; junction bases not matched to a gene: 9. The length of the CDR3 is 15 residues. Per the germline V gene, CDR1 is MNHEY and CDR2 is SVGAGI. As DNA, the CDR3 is TGTGCCAGCAGTTCTTACTCGAGCGGGAGTTACGAGCAGTACTTC. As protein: CASSSYSSGSYEQYF.

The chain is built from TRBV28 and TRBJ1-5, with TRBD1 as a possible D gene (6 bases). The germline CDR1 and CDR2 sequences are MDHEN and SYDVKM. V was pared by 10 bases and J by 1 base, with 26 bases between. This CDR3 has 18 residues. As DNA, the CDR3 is TGTGCCACCCAAGTGGGACATAGGTTACTGAGGAGCAATCAGCCCCAGCATTTT. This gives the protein CATQVGHRLLRSNQPQHF. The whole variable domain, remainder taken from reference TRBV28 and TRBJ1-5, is DVKVTQSSRYLVKRTGEKVFLECVQDMDHENMFWYRQDPGLGLRLIYFSYDVKMKEKGDIPEGYSVSREKKERFSLILESASTNQTSMYLCATQVGHRLLRSNQPQHFGDGTRLSIL.

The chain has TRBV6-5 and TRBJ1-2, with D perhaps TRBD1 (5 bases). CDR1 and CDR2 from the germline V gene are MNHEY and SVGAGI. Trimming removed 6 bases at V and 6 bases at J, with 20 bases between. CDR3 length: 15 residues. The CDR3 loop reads CASSLGPWAKDGYTF. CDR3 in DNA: TGTGCCAGCAGCCTGGGGCCTTGGGCAAAGGATGGCTACACCTTC.

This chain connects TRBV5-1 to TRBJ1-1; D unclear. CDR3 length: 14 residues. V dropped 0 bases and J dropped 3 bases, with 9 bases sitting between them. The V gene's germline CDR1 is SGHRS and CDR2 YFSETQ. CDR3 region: CASSLAGGDTEAFF. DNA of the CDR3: TGCGCCAGCAGCTTGGCTGGCGGCGACACTGAAGCTTTCTTT.

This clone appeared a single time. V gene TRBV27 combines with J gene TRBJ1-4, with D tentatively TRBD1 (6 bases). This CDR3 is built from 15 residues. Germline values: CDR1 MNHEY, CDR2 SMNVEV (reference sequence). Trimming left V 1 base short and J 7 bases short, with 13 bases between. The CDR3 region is CASSLLGGGGEKLFF. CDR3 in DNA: TGTGCCAGCAGTTTATTGGGGGGCGGGGGTGAAAAACTGTTTTTT.

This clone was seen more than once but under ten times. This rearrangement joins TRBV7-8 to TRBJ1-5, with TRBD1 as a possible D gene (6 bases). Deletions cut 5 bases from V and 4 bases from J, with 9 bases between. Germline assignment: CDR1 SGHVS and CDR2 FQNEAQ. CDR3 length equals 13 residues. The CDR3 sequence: CASSLDRNQPQHF. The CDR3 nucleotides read TGTGCCAGCAGCCTGGACAGAAATCAGCCCCAGCATTTT.

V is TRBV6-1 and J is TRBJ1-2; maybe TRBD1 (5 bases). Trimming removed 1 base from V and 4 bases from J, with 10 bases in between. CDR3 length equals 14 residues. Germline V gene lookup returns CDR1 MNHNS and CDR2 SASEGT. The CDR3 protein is CASSEVGGSYGYTF. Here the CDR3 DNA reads TGTGCCAGCAGTGAAGTTGGGGGGAGCTATGGCTACACCTTC.

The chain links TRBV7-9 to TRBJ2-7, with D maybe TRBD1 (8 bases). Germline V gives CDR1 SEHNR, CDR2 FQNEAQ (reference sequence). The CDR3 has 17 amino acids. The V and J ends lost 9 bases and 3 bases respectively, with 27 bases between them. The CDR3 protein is CARGSARGQGAIYEQYF. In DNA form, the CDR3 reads TGTGCCAGAGGGAGCGCGCGGGGGCAGGGGGCTATCTACGAGCAGTACTTC.

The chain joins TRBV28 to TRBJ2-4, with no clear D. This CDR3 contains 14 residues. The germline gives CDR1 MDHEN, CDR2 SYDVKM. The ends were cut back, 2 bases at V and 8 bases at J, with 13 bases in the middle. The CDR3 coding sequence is TGTGCCAGCAGTTTACGGGTGTCAAAGGACATTCAGTACTTC. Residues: CASSLRVSKDIQYF.

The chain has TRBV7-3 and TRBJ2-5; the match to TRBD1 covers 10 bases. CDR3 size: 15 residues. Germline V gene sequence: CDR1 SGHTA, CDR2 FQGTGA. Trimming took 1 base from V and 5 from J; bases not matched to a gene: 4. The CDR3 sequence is CASSLRQGAGETQYF. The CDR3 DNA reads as TGTGCCAGCAGCTTAAGACAGGGGGCGGGGGAGACCCAGTACTTC.

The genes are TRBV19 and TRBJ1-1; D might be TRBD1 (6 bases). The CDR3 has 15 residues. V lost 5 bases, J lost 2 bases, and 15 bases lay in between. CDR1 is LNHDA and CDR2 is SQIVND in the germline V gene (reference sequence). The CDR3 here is CASSPEQGTNTEAFF. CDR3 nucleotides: TGTGCCAGTAGTCCGGAGCAGGGGACCAACACTGAAGCTTTCTTT.

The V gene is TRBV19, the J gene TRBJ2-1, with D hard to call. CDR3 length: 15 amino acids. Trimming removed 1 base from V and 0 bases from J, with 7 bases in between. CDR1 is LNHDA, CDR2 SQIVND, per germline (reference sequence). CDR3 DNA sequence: TGTGCCAGTAGTATAGTCATTAGCTCCTACAATGAGCAGTTCTTC. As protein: CASSIVISSYNEQFF.

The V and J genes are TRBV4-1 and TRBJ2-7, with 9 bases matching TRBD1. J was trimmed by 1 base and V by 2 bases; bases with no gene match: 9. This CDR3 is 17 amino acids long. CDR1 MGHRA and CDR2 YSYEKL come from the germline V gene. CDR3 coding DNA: TGCGCCAGCAGCCAAAGTGGGGTCGGGACAGGGTCCTACGAGCAGTACTTC. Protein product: CASSQSGVGTGSYEQYF.